This T cell receptor beta chain was profiled in a study of shared clonotypes between healthy human individuals. About the research overall: CD4 naive cells filled three plates per donor, CD4 memory three, CD8 naive two and CD8 memory one.

The CD8 memory fraction combined CD45RO+ cells with TemRA cells (CCR7-negative CD45RA+). The data were produced by immunoSEQ multiplex PCR, yet TCRdb's version contains in-frame clones alone and is incomplete. The sample holds about 690,000 clones; around 91% are singletons and the top ten take 34%. Germline V gene lookup returns CDR1 MNHEY and CDR2 SVGAGI. With 3 bases clipped from V and 4 bases from J, the junction kept 9 bases outside the gene matches. This CDR3 has 16 residues. Sequenced: memory CD8+ T cells from PBMCs. Subset defined: CD45RO+ cells pooled with CCR7-negative TemRA cells. V and J are TRBV6-5 and TRBJ2-5; 9 bases align to TRBD1. This clonotype was obtained from a man between 18 and 29 years old in good health. Some clones in this sample may be carry-over from other donors' samples. CDR3 bases: TGTGCCAGCAGTTATCTGACAGGGGGAGGAGGAGAGACCCAGTACTTC. This codes for CASSYLTGGGGETQYF.